This T cell receptor beta chain stems from a study of beta chain features in type 1 diabetes (dated by TCRdb to 2016 to 2019). Regarding the study in general: Mean age, gender distribution, total cell number and subset yield did not differ between patients and healthy donors. Across all samples, around 100 million sorted cells were examined, and cell number per subset correlated strongly with RNA yield. The study compared the TCRB repertoires of sorted circulating CD4+ T cell subsets in recently diagnosed type 1 diabetes patients with those in matched healthy donors. Regulatory and stem cell-like memory subsets were obtained from only 8 patients and roughly 8 healthy donors, while naive and central memory subsets were obtained from all 30 or so donors.

A single peripheral blood draw of about 116 mL on average was collected from each donor into heparinised tubes. A BD FACSAria II and a panel including CD45RO, CCR7, CD25, CD127, CD95 and CD27 were used to sort naive, central memory, regulatory and stem cell-like memory CD4+ T cells. A purity above 98% was achieved for all sorted populations. PBMCs were isolated right away by Lymphoprep density gradient centrifugation and were stained directly, without culture. Samples were stained and sorted in pairs, with one healthy donor and one patient per experiment, so that batch effects were minimized. Only a few counts were recorded for this clone. Its cognate antigen has yet to be identified. It has no much larger one-base neighbor in the sample; base qualities were not kept. The study at large found these results: In all four CD4+ subsets, TCRB CDR3 length was moderately but significantly shorter in type 1 diabetes patients. Because cDNA was sequenced instead of genomic DNA, activated cells with high expression could be over-represented, although the groups did not differ in activation or CD3 levels. Naive, central memory and regulatory TCRB repertoires appeared to be more similar among patients than among healthy donors. Shorter templates might be favored by PCR, yet because patient and control samples were amplified and corrected together, any such skew would affect both groups equally. Only small numbers of individuals were included in the HLA sub-analyses, which left unresolved whether HLA type had any influence on TCRB rearrangement. At VDJ recombination sites, patients with type 1 diabetes made fewer insertions and deleted more nucleotides, a pattern implying thymic rearrangement abnormalities.

The entire amount of isolated RNA was reverse transcribed using the High Capacity cDNA Reverse Transcription Kit, so the sequenced TCRB transcripts were expressed ones. Deep immunoSEQ sequencing was applied to naive, central memory and regulatory T cell samples, giving an average of about 3.57 million total reads per sample. Sorted cells were lysed in RLT buffer and RNA was extracted with DNase-treated RNeasy Micro or Mini kits, depending on cell number. Each cell subset was processed on its own to prevent cross-contamination, while patient and healthy donor samples were processed together. The immunoSEQ multiplex PCR was used to amplify TCRB sequences from cDNA, generating 87-bp fragments that spanned the CDR3 region. The amplicons were sequenced using the Illumina HiSeq platform. Per the authors' processing: PCR bias was corrected computationally using synthetic template baselines, and reads within Hamming distance 2 were collapsed, with unmergeable singletons discarded. Reads were aligned to IMGT to assign V, D and J genes, CDR3 length, and insertions or deletions at six rearrangement sites. Within each subset, clonotype counts were normalized to sorted cell number, after which true diversity and Gini coefficients were computed with the tcR R package. Repertoire sharing was quantified using the overlap coefficient calculated on TCRB nucleotide sequences. As a proxy for the pre-selection repertoire, out-of-frame TCRB sequences from naive cells were analyzed. This immuneACCESS table, as held by TCRdb, lists in-frame sequences with V and J called but not all clones. Of the missing ones, under half trace to an unresolved V gene in checked studies; the others have no known cause. That table furnishes V, J and clone size, whereas the DNA furnished D and trimming. This sample holds some 230,000 clones; 9.6% were observed only once. 0.034% of the sample is held by the ten biggest clonotypes.

This receptor was taken from a woman between 18 and 29 years old in good health. The sequenced sample was naive CD4+ T cells from blood. Read against the paper, the sample's cell subset or site label means: true naive CD4+ T cells.

At the DNA level, the sequence is TGTGCCAGCAGCGTAGCCGCTAACTCCTACGAGCAGTACTTC. It encodes CASSVAANSYEQYF. This receptor chain uses TRBV9 and TRBJ2-7; the D gene identity is not certain. The CDR3 measures 14 amino acids from cysteine to phenylalanine. The retained sequence is limited to the CDR3, 42 bases, with the frame set at the first base. According to the germline V gene, CDR1 reads SGDLS and CDR2 reads YYNGEE. Between the V and J ends, shortened by 0 bases and 0 bases respectively, the junction contains 7 bases.